The text below deals with one T cell receptor beta chain. Its target antigen remains unknown. No much larger clone exists at a distance of one base, and base qualities are not known. The data derive from a study of blood T cell repertoires in COVID-19 (dated by TCRdb to the early 2020s). Regarding the study in general: Samples covering the acute and convalescent phases of COVID-19 were provided by collaborators in the United States, Italy and Spain. The material from the prospective study consisted of cDNA or gDNA derived from T cells, B-cell-depleted T cells, or PBMCs. The dataset comprised deeply sampled blood TCRbeta repertoires from subjects exposed to, actively infected with, or recovered from COVID-19. The repertoires were released in a freely available public database intended as a resource for research on the immune response to SARS-CoV-2. The samples were drawn from two sources: the first 160 participants of the ongoing ImmuneRACE study, and 1,000 to 1,500 subjects contributed by 6 global collaborators. Nearly every sample came with metadata listing a de-identified subject ID, COVID-19 status, age in years and sex. Where available, HLA class I and class II types were taken from metadata supplied by the sample provider and were not determined by assay-based typing. Overall results and qualifications from the work: Clinical and demographic metadata were provided uncurated, with the amount varying by source and participant.

Including the terminal cysteine and phenylalanine, the CDR3 comprises 18 residues. Only the CDR3 DNA is retained, 54 bases long and in frame from the first base. CDR1 is given as MNHEY and CDR2 as SMNVEV, both from the germline V gene (reference sequence). Clipping removes 5 bases from V and 5 bases from J, with 17 as the unmatched junction base count. The immunoSEQ Assay, a bias-controlled multiplex PCR, was used to amplify TCRbeta CDR3 regions from genomic DNA. The study's own analysis went as follows. The number of nucleated cells in each sample was estimated from the amplification of reference gene primers within the assay. To quantify the absolute abundance of each unique TCRbeta CDR3 rearrangement, sequence reads were collapsed and filtered. For each sample, productive Simpson clonality was calculated as the square root of Simpson's diversity index across productive rearrangements. TCRdb limited this immuneACCESS table to in-frame rearrangements with V and J called. A share of clones is missing; checked studies link under half to unresolved V genes, and the rest is unexplained. The V and J calls and the clone size are those of that table, but D and trimming were determined from the DNA. The sample yields approximately 88,000 clones; 80% were counted once. The biggest ten clones account for roughly 8.4% of the sample.

Another Seattle source contributed samples from volunteer blood donors who had recovered from COVID-19. Collaborating institutions collected whole blood in K2EDTA tubes following their own protocols. Collaborator samples were shipped for TCRbeta analysis as frozen whole blood, isolated PBMCs, or DNA extracted from either sample type. This chain is built from TRBV27 and TRBJ2-2, with 7 bases matching TRBD1. This sequence was found in a man in his forties or fifties who had recovered from COVID-19. Sequenced: peripheral blood. The nucleotides are TGTGCCAGCAGTCCTCGGCTCACAGGGGTCCTGAGGACCGGGGAGCTGTTTTTT. Its translation reads: CASSPRLTGVLRTGELFF.